These 11 T cell receptor beta chains were sequenced from one sample in a study of shared clonotypes between healthy human individuals (dated by TCRdb to about 2020). Library generation was performed with the immunoSEQ multiplex PCR assay. Here the immuneACCESS table is served through TCRdb, limited to in-frame sequences with V and J called. Missing clones are a known gap in these copies; in checked studies unresolved V genes cover under half, and the rest lacks a known reason. The sample records roughly 2.6 million clones, approximately 90% of which are singletons. Jointly, the top ten make up about 0.13% of the sample. Sequencing input: naive CD4+ T cells sorted from blood. What the cell subset or site label conveys for this sample: CD45RA+ positively selected. All receptors derive from a young man in good health.

CDR3: CASSLMGQGAGNTIYF. The CDR3 DNA follows: TGTGCCAGCAGCTTAATGGGGCAGGGGGCCGGAAACACCATATATTTT. The chain combines TRBV7-2 with TRBJ1-3; 8 bases match TRBD1. The length of the CDR3 is 16 residues. V lost 2 bases, J lost 4 bases, and 7 bases stayed unmatched. Per germline, CDR1 SGHTA and CDR2 FQGNSA.

V and J are TRBV5-1 and TRBJ1-2, with D hard to call. Germline loops: CDR1 SGHRS, CDR2 YFSETQ. The CDR3 covers 14 residues. The V and J ends lost 4 bases and 6 bases respectively, with 16 bases between them. The CDR3 loop is CASSLPAKNNGYTF. CDR3 DNA sequence: TGCGCCAGCAGCCTCCCCGCGAAAAATAATGGCTACACCTTC.

V usage is TRBV28 and J usage is TRBJ1-4; D may be TRBD1 (5 bases). The V gene's germline CDR1 is MDHEN and CDR2 SYDVKM. CDR3 size: 14 residues. The V and J ends lost 4 bases and 7 bases respectively, with 13 bases between them. CDR3 bases: TGTGCCAGCAGTTCATCAGGGAGAAGTGAAAAACTGTTTTTT. It specifies CASSSSGRSEKLFF.

The CDR3 spells CASSGGGRFNEQFF. CDR3 coding DNA: TGTGCCAGCAGCGGCGGGGGGCGCTTCAATGAGCAGTTCTTC. The rearrangement uses TRBV6-1 and TRBJ2-1; TRBD2 agrees at 8 bases. The CDR3 covers 14 residues. Germline V gene lookup returns CDR1 MNHNS and CDR2 SASEGT. The trim removed 6 bases at V and 6 bases at J, leaving 7 bases unmatched.

The genes are TRBV7-9 and TRBJ1-6, with no clear D. The CDR3 has 15 residues. Germline V gene data show CDR1 as SEHNR and CDR2 as FQNEAQ (reference sequence). The V end was cut by 3 bases, the J end by 5 bases, with 11 bases between. The CDR3 DNA follows: TGTGCCAGCAGCTTTTCTAGAGGGAATAATTCACCCCTCCACTTT. Its protein is CASSFSRGNNSPLHF.

This rearrangement joins TRBV11-2 to TRBJ2-3, with a tentative D call TRBD2 (5 bases). Germline V lookup: CDR1 SGHAT, CDR2 FQNNGV. The CDR3 is 17 residues long. V shed 4 bases and J shed 0 bases, with 17 bases lying between them. CDR3 protein: CASSSRVASYSTDTQYF. DNA of the CDR3: TGTGCCAGCAGCTCCCGGGTAGCGTCCTATAGCACAGATACGCAGTATTTT.

As to this clone: At one end the junction does not follow the germline gene, possibly because of a read error. V is TRBV7-2 and J is TRBJ2-3; D not certain. The CDR3 totals 13 residues. Germline CDR1 SGHTA, CDR2 FQGNSA. CDR3 region: CATSLVIADTQYF. The CDR3 DNA reads as TGTGCCACCAGCTTAGTTATAGCAGATACGCAGTATTTT.

To note about this clone: At one end, the junction sequence differs from germline, possibly due to a read error. This chain joins TRBV7-7 and TRBJ2-5; either TRBD1 or TRBD2 may supply D (6 bases each). Germline values: CDR1 SSHAT, CDR2 FNYEAQ (reference sequence). The CDR3 covers 17 residues. The CDR3 DNA reads TGTGCTAGCAGTCCTAGGTGGGACATCGGGAGCCAAGAGACCCAGTACTTC. It translates to CASSPRWDIGSQETQYF. Drawing the rest from reference TRBV7-7 and TRBJ2-5, the complete variable domain is GAGVSQSPRYKVTKRGQDVTLRCDPISSHATLYWYQQALGQGPEFLTYFNYEAQPDKSGLPSDRFSAERPEGSISTLTIQRTEQRDSAMYRCASSPRWDIGSQETQYFGPGTRLLVL.

V usage is TRBV5-1 and J usage is TRBJ1-1; D may be TRBD1 (5 bases). The V end was cut by 4 bases, the J end by 0 bases, with 10 bases between. The CDR3 is 14 residues long. Germline CDR1 and CDR2: SGHRS and YFSETQ. CDR3: CASSQQGMNTEAFF. CDR3 bases: TGCGCCAGCAGCCAGCAGGGAATGAACACTGAAGCTTTCTTT.

The V and J genes are TRBV2 and TRBJ2-1; maybe TRBD1 (6 bases). The germline gives CDR1 SNHLY, CDR2 FYNNEI. The V and J ends lost 6 bases and 7 bases respectively, with 16 bases between them. The CDR3 is made up of 14 amino acids. DNA for the CDR3: TGTGCCAGCAGAGCGTCTTTAACAGGGAATGAGCAGTTCTTC. This gives the protein CASRASLTGNEQFF.

Notes on this clone: Other DNA sequences in the sample encode the same CDR3. The chain recombines TRBV27 with TRBJ1-6; D gene unclear. CDR1 and CDR2 (germline): MNHEY, SMNVEV (reference sequence). V lost 4 bases, J lost 6 bases, and 7 bases lay in between. CDR3 length: 13 amino acids. Here the CDR3 DNA reads TGTGCCAGCAGTTCAGGCGGTAATTCACCCCTCCACTTT. Translation gives CASSSGGNSPLHF.